This T cell receptor beta chain was sequenced for a study of blood T cell repertoires in COVID-19. Study-level background: The samples span acute and convalescent COVID-19 from the United States, Italy and Spain.

Study processing details: Nucleated cell number was recorded as an estimate derived from reference gene primer amplification. Using immunoSEQ multiplex PCR, the repertoire was profiled, and TCRdb retains in-frame clones only, with some absent. V and J calls and clone size are given by that table; D and trimming were obtained from the DNA. The table lists more than 300,000 clones, around four fifths of them singletons. Enrolled through a virtual design, the participants were between 18 and 89 years of age and came from around 25 US areas. Trimming cost V 2 bases and J 1 base; bases outside gene matches: 5. The germline CDR1 and CDR2 sequences are SGHDT and YYEEEE. This CDR3 spans 17 amino acids.

This clonotype originated in a woman in her fifties or sixties who had recovered from COVID-19. The sequencing sample was made of PBMCs or T cells enriched from blood (not recorded which). The V gene is TRBV5-6, the J gene TRBJ1-6; 8 nucleotides match TRBD1. In DNA, the CDR3 is TGTGCCAGCAGCTTTTCAGGGGGCTTTTCCTATAATTCACCCCTCCACTTT. It encodes CASSFSGGFSYNSPLHF.